One sample yielded the 30 T cell receptor beta chains listed below, sequenced in a study of CD8 T cells in ankylosing spondylitis. TCRdb processed the 5' RACE reads anew with MiXCR; each CDR3 protein has one entry. The sample shows approximately 210,000 distinct CDR3 sequences, around 13% of them seen only once. The sequenced material came from blood, either unsorted or a sorted T cell fraction (not recorded which). These receptors came from a male donor with ankylosing spondylitis or in good health (not recorded which).

This clonotype was detected a few times. The genes are TRBV5-4 and TRBJ2-7; 8 nucleotides agree with TRBD1. The junction had 7 bases not matched to a gene; V was cut back by 5 bases and J by 9 bases. The CDR3 is 12 amino acids. Germline assignment: CDR1 SGHNT and CDR2 YYREEE (reference sequence). The CDR3 region is CASSQGAGVQYF. Written as DNA, the CDR3 is TGTGCCAGCAGTCAGGGGGCCGGGGTGCAGTACTTC.

This clonotype has only a few counts. V gene TRBV7-9 combines with J gene TRBJ2-5; TRBD2 matches at 11 bases. This CDR3 comprises 15 residues. The V and J ends lost 5 bases and 6 bases, in that order; junction bases with no gene match: 8. CDR1 is SEHNR, CDR2 FQNEAQ, per germline (reference sequence). CDR3: CASSGRLAGMKTQYF. In DNA, the CDR3 is TGTGCCAGCAGCGGGCGACTAGCGGGAATGAAGACCCAGTACTTC.

Only a few counts were recorded for this clonotype. It is unclear where the CDR3 begins or ends on the DNA, so no DNA is shown, and the CDR3 is as TCRdb lists it. The gene calls are TRBV7-9 and TRBJ1-1; the table calls TRBD1, which could not be checked here. Per the germline V gene, CDR1 is SEHNR and CDR2 is FQNEAQ (reference sequence). From its first to its last residue, the CDR3 has 14 amino acids. CDR3 loop: CASSLVGTGTGSFF.

In its sample, this clonotype was seen many times. In DNA form, the CDR3 reads TGTGCCAGCAGTACGACCGGGGACAGTTACACCGGGGAGCTGTTTTTT. It translates to CASSTTGDSYTGELFF. V usage is TRBV6-4 and J usage is TRBJ2-2, with 7 bases matching TRBD1. The CDR3 sequence is 16 residues long. The V and J ends lost 5 bases and 3 bases, in that order; junction bases with no gene match: 9. CDR1 and CDR2 (germline): MRHNA, SNTAGT.

This clonotype was counted many times. As DNA, the CDR3 is TGTGCCAGCAGCTTAGCGGGAGCTAGAGATACGCAGTATTTT. Protein sequence: CASSLAGARDTQYF. The chain joins TRBV5-6 to TRBJ2-3, with 8 bases identical to TRBD2. Germline V gene sequence: CDR1 SGHDT, CDR2 YYEEEE. V trimming: 2 bases; J trimming: 5 bases; junction bases outside the gene matches: 4. The CDR3 is 14 residues long.

The chain uses TRBV6-1 and TRBJ2-7; weak D call: TRBD2 (6 bases). CDR1 is MNHNS and CDR2 is SASEGT in the germline V gene. The V gene lost 8 bases and the J gene lost 2 bases, with 13 bases spanning the gap. The CDR3 has 13 amino acids. The CDR3 spells CASGVAAPYEQYF. CDR3 bases: TGTGCCAGCGGAGTAGCGGCCCCCTACGAGCAGTACTTC.

This clonotype was counted a few times. The chain employs TRBV27 and TRBJ2-1; 10 positions agree with TRBD2. Germline V CDR1 and CDR2: MNHEY, SMNVEV (reference sequence). Losses at the gene ends were 0 bases for V and 4 bases for J; bases not matched to a gene: 15. CDR3 size: 20 residues. The CDR3 DNA reads TGTGCCAGCAGTTTATCCGCGGACCACGCTAGCGGGAGTTTGTACAATGAGCAGTTCTTC. Protein: CASSLSADHASGSLYNEQFF.

This clonotype was observed at least ten times. The chain links TRBV4-1 to TRBJ2-5, with a possible D match to TRBD2 (6 bases). CDR1 is MGHRA, CDR2 YSYEKL, per germline. V lost 6 bases and J 4 bases, leaving 18 bases between the germline ends. CDR3 length equals 15 residues. CDR3 sequence reads: CASSRGTPGRETQYF. The CDR3 nucleotides read TGCGCCAGCAGTCGGGGGACCCCCGGGCGAGAGACCCAGTACTTC.

The rearrangement links TRBV5-1 to TRBJ2-7, with D possibly being TRBD1 or TRBD2 (7 bases each). The germline V gene encodes CDR1 SGHRS and CDR2 YFSETQ. The V and J ends lost 2 bases and 5 bases respectively, with 11 bases between them. There are 13 residues in the CDR3. CDR3 bases: TGCGCCAGCAGCTTCAGGGGGGGCAACGAGCAGTACTTC. Translated, it gives CASSFRGGNEQYF.

The V gene is TRBV19, the J gene TRBJ2-1, with 8 bases identical to TRBD2. The CDR3 runs to 13 residues. Germline lookup yields CDR1 LNHDA and CDR2 SQIVND (reference sequence). CDR3 bases: TGTGCTGCGGGGGTAGCGGGAATTTCGGAGGAGTTCTTC. Protein product: CAAGVAGISEEFF.

The chain combines TRBV19 with TRBJ2-2, with unresolved D. V lost 1 base to trimming and J lost 7 bases, with 4 bases between them. CDR1 is LNHDA, CDR2 SQIVND, per germline (reference sequence). This CDR3 has 12 amino acids. CDR3 region: CASSIADGELFF. The CDR3 DNA is TGTGCCAGTAGTATAGCCGACGGGGAGCTGTTTTTT.

This clonotype occurred a few times. The chain combines TRBV27 with TRBJ2-1; D remains unclear. Germline V lookup: CDR1 MNHEY, CDR2 SMNVEV (reference sequence). CDR3 length: 16 residues. V lost 5 bases, J lost 4 bases, and 18 bases lay in between. CDR3 protein: CASSPLGSTPYNEQFF. In DNA, the CDR3 is TGTGCCAGCAGTCCTCTTGGCAGCACACCTTACAATGAGCAGTTCTTC.

This clonotype was seen many times. The chain uses TRBV5-1 and TRBJ1-1, with D possibly being TRBD1 (5 bases). V was cut by 2 bases and J by 0 bases, with 8 bases left in between. This CDR3 spans 14 amino acids. Germline V CDR1 and CDR2: SGHRS, YFSETQ. CDR3 sequence: CASSFQGVNTEAFF. In DNA form, the CDR3 reads TGCGCCAGCAGCTTTCAGGGAGTGAACACTGAAGCTTTCTTT.

The gene calls are TRBV14 and TRBJ2-3, with 11 bases identical to TRBD2. With 7 bases clipped from V and 2 bases from J, the junction kept 8 bases outside the gene matches. CDR1 and CDR2 from the germline V gene are SGHDN and FVKESK. The CDR3 is 16 amino acids. The chain's CDR3 is CASKTRLAGHTDTQYF. The CDR3 nucleotides read TGTGCCAGCAAGACAAGACTAGCGGGGCACACAGATACGCAGTATTTT.

This clonotype was observed a few times. In nucleotides, the CDR3 is TGCGCCAGCAGTGAAGATTGGGGGAACCAAGAGACCCAGTACTTC. Its translation is CASSEDWGNQETQYF. This rearrangement joins TRBV10-2 to TRBJ2-5, with D possibly called TRBD1 or TRBD2 (5 bases each). Germline V CDR1 and CDR2: WSHSY, SAAADI. The CDR3 totals 15 residues. The V end was cut by 3 bases, the J end by 0 bases, with 11 bases between.

This rearrangement joins TRBV4-1 to TRBJ2-7; D ambiguous. The germline V gene has CDR1 MGHRA and CDR2 YSYEKL. This CDR3 spans 16 amino acids. With 0 bases removed from V and 6 bases from J, the gap between germline ends came to 18 bases. CDR3 sequence (DNA): TGCGCCAGCAGCCAAGAGCTGGGGATGAATTTCGCCGAGCAGTACTTC. Translated, it gives CASSQELGMNFAEQYF.

Details on this clonotype: This may be a read error, as it is one base from a much larger clone. V gene TRBV4-2 combines with J gene TRBJ2-7; D is undetermined. The germline CDR1 and CDR2 sequences are LGHNA and YNFKEQ. The CDR3 loop spans 15 amino acids. Between the trimmed V and J ends, which lost 0 bases and 2 bases, there was a span of 11 bases. The CDR3 sequence is CASSQDRSSTYEQYF. CDR3 DNA sequence: TGTGCCAGCAGCCAAGATCGTAGCAGTACCTACGAGCAGTACTTC.

The genes are TRBV7-9 and TRBJ2-7; 10 bases are shared with TRBD1. This CDR3 comprises 14 residues. The germline gives CDR1 SEHNR, CDR2 FQNEAQ (reference sequence). V lost 5 bases to trimming and J lost 4 bases; unmatched junction nucleotides: 5. For the CDR3, the DNA is TGTGCCAGCAGCCGCAGACAGGGGGCATACGAGCAGTACTTC. It encodes CASSRRQGAYEQYF.

The rearrangement joins TRBV10-2 to TRBJ2-7, with D maybe TRBD2 (6 bases). Germline CDR1 reads WSHSY; CDR2 reads SAAADI. This CDR3 comprises 14 residues. V shed 5 bases and J shed 2 bases, with 13 bases lying between them. The CDR3 region has the DNA TGCGCCAGCAGTTGGGGGGAGAAGACCTACGAGCAGTACTTC. Amino acid sequence: CASSWGEKTYEQYF.

As DNA, the CDR3 is TGCAGCGTTGTGAGGGCGAGCGGCCCCCAGCATTTT. Its protein product is CSVVRASGPQHF. The rearrangement joins TRBV29-1 to TRBJ1-5, with D unclear. Germline CDR1 SQVTM, CDR2 ANQGSEA. The CDR3 covers 12 residues. V was pared by 4 bases and J by 10 bases, with 14 bases between. The full variable domain, in which reference TRBV29-1 and TRBJ1-5 provide the parts outside the CDR3, is SAVISQKPSRDICQRGTSLTIQCQVDSQVTMMFWYRQQPGQSLTLIATANQGSEATYESGFVIDKFPISRPNLTFSTLTVSNMSPEDSSIYLCSVVRASGPQHFGDGTRLSIL.

This clonotype was seen many times. This CDR3 reads CASTVGGSGAEAFF. The CDR3 DNA is TGTGCCAGCACCGTGGGAGGAAGTGGGGCTGAAGCTTTCTTT. The gene calls are TRBV12-3 or TRBV12-4 and TRBJ1-1; no reliable D call. CDR3 length equals 14 residues. Trimming pared 7 bases from V and 6 bases from J, leaving 18 bases between.

The chain combines TRBV11-2 with TRBJ2-3; 8 nucleotides agree with TRBD2. Germline V gene sequence: CDR1 SGHAT, CDR2 FQNNGV. The CDR3 length is 14 residues. Trimming cost V 6 bases and J 2 bases; bases outside gene matches: 4. CDR3 loop: CASRRGAYTDTQYF. CDR3 in DNA: TGTGCCAGCAGGCGGGGGGCTTACACAGATACGCAGTATTTT.

This clonotype was counted only a few times. The CDR3 DNA is TGTGCCAACATTCAGCCCGGCGGCGAGCAGTACTTC. Its translation: CANIQPGGEQYF. The chain is built from TRBV7-9 and TRBJ2-7; no definite D call. This CDR3 is 12 amino acids long. CDR1 is SEHNR and CDR2 is FQNEAQ in the germline V gene (reference sequence). The V and J ends lost 10 bases and 6 bases respectively, with 16 bases between them.

The sample holds a few counts of this clonotype. This chain joins TRBV30 and TRBJ2-3, with 12 bases lining up with TRBD1. Losses at the gene ends were 0 bases for V and 5 bases for J; bases not matched to a gene: 9. The CDR3 has 17 residues. Germline CDR1 reads GTSNPN; CDR2 reads SVGIG (reference sequence). Written as DNA, the CDR3 is TGTGCCTGGAGTGTGAGGTGGCGGGACAGGGGGCAAGATACGCAGTATTTT. It translates to CAWSVRWRDRGQDTQYF.

This clonotype was detected only a few times. This chain uses TRBV3-1 with TRBJ1-3, with D perhaps matching TRBD1 (5 bases). The length of the CDR3 is 16 residues. CDR1 is LGHDT, CDR2 YNNKEL, per germline (reference sequence). V was shortened by 0 bases and J by 0 bases, with 9 bases between the two germline ends. CDR3 sequence: CASSQDGGGSGNTIYF. CDR3 in DNA: TGTGCCAGCAGCCAAGATGGTGGGGGCTCTGGAAACACCATATATTTT.

This clonotype was recorded many times. The J gene is TRBJ2-5, the V gene TRBV12-3 or TRBV12-4; no definite D call. This CDR3 is built from 11 residues. V dropped 3 bases and J dropped 5 bases, with 4 bases sitting between them. For the CDR3, the DNA is TGTGCCAGCAGTTTTAGGGAGACCCAGTACTTC. Amino acid sequence: CASSFRETQYF.

This clonotype was seen a few times. V gene TRBV7-9 combines with J gene TRBJ2-5, with 9 bases lining up with TRBD1. The V and J ends lost 5 bases and 2 bases, in that order; junction bases with no gene match: 9. This CDR3 contains 16 residues. Germline V gene data show CDR1 as SEHNR and CDR2 as FQNEAQ (reference sequence). The CDR3 region has the DNA TGTGCCAGCAGCCCCCCACCGGGACAGGGACAAGAGACCCAGTACTTC. Translated: CASSPPPGQGQETQYF.

This clonotype showed up just a few times. The rearrangement uses TRBV7-9 and TRBJ1-2; 7 bases are a match to TRBD1. The CDR3 totals 12 residues. J gave up 8 bases and V 5 bases, and 5 bases lay outside the gene matches. Germline-derived CDR1 and CDR2 are SEHNR and FQNEAQ (reference sequence). CDR3 residues: CASSPLTGGYTF. CDR3 coding DNA: TGTGCCAGCAGCCCTTTGACAGGGGGCTACACCTTC.

This rearrangement joins TRBV29-1 to TRBJ2-2, with 7 bases lining up with TRBD2. The CDR3 is made up of 12 amino acids. Germline V gene data show CDR1 as SQVTM and CDR2 as ANQGSEA. With 8 bases clipped from V and 7 bases from J, the junction kept 7 bases outside the gene matches. CDR3 bases: TGCAGCTGTCCAGGGAGGGGCGGGGAGCTGTTTTTT. Residues: CSCPGRGGELFF.

The chain links TRBV2 to TRBJ2-3; 7 bases map to TRBD2. Germline V gene sequence: CDR1 SNHLY, CDR2 FYNNEI. The junction had 15 bases not matched to a gene; V was cut back by 4 bases and J by 2 bases. This CDR3 is 18 amino acids long. The CDR3 DNA sequence: TGTGCCAGCAGTGGGAGTTCGGGGCTAGCGGCGATCACAGATACGCAGTATTTT. It specifies CASSGSSGLAAITDTQYF.